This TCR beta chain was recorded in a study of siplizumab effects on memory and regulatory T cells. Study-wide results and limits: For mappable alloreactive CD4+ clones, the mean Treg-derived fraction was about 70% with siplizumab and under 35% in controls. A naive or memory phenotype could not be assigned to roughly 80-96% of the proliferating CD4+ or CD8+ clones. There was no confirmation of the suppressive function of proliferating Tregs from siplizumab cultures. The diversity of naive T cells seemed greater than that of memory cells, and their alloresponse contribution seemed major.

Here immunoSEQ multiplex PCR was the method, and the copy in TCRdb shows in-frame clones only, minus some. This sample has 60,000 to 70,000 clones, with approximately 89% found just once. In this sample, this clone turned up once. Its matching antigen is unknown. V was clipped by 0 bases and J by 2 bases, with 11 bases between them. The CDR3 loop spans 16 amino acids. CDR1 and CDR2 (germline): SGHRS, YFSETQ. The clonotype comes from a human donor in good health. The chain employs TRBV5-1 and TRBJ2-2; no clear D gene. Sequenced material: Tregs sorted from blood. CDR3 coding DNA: TGCGCCAGCAGCTTGGGGGCGTCAGCTAACACCGGGGAGCTGTTTTTT. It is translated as CASSLGASANTGELFF.